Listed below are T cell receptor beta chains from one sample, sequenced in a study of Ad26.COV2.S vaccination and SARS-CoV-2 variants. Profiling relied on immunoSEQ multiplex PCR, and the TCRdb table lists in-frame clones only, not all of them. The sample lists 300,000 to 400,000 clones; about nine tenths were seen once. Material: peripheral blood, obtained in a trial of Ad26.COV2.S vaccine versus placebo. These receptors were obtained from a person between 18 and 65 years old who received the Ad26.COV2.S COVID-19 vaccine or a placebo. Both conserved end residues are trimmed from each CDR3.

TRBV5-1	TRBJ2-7	ASSLEGYRGPSYEQY
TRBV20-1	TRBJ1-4	SASVERNEKLF
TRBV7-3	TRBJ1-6	ARRGQYNSPLH
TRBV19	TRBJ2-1	ASNVGGGSYNEQF
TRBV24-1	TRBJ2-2	ATSDLGLAEYTGELF
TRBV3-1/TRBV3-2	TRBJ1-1	ASSQADRGTEAF
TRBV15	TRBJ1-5	ATSEGQVYSNQPQH
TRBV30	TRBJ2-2	AWTRRTGRGELF
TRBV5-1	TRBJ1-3	ASSLVPGTGGLASGNTIY
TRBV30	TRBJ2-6	AWSALDRGYGANVLT
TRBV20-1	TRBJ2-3	SASIRTDTQY
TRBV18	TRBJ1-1	ASLLRGGNTEAF
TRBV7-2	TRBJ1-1	ASSPRGGVNTEAF
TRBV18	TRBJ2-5	ASSPPGPQTFAEETQY
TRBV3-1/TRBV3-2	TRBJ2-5	ASSLRDPAYRDQY
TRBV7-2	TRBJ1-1	ASSFAGTANTEAF
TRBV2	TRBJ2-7	ASRRPGQSSYEQY
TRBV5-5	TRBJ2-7	ASSSPPGQY
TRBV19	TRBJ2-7	ASSAAGPTTYEQY
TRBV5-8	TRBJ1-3	ASSLEGVSGNTIY
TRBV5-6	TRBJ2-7	ASSLVGREDYEQY
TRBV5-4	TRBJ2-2	ASRFGTGNTGELF
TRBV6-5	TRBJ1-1	ASSYSRRRGNTEAF
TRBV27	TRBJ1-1	ASSLFVGGTEAF
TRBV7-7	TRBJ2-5	ASSLKAGGKGETQY
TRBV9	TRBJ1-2	ASSVEGRRGDDYT
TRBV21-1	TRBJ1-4	ASSSRDNATNEKLF
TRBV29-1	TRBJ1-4	SVNIATNEKLF
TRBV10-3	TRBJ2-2	AISATSGGSSTGELF
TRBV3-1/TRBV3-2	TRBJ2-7	ASSYRGLNEQY
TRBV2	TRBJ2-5	ASSEIQGAETQY
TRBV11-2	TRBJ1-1	ASSLDRGDTEAF
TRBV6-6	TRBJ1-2	ASTLLQGGWGYT
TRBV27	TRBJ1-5	ASSLSVPDRGYSNQPQH
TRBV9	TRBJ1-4	ASSVDVGMTNEKLF
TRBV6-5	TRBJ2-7	ASSQSTARRVEQY
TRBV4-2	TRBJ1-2	ASSPGQGTNYGYT
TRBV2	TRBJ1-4	ASRPGTGKTNEKLF
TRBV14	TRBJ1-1	ASSVQLNTEAF
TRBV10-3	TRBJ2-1	AISESTPPLTNEQF
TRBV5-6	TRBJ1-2	ASSPTGPYGYT
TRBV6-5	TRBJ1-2	ASSQDRASYT
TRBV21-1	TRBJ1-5	ASSKPDRQPQH
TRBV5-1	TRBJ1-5	ASSRTGHEGNQPQH
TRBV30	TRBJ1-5	AWSSYDDRGSNQPQH